The subject of this entry is one TCR beta chain. The antigen is unknown. These data belong to a study of CD8 T cells in acute hepatitis C reinfection. Whole-study results and caveats: TRBV04 and TRBV06 were preferentially used in all groups, not explained by naive pool overrepresentation. Acute resolver, follow-up resolver and acute chronic samples had similar high diversity.

The junction had 8 bases not matched to a gene; V was cut back by 0 bases and J by 2 bases. Germline CDR1 reads LNHNV; CDR2 reads YYDKDF (reference sequence). The CDR3 is made up of 17 amino acids. Time point specified: naive CD8 control sorted from an acute-time-point sample. Donors were people who inject drugs, followed every 3 months. Sequencing used immunoSEQ multiplex PCR; TCRdb keeps in-frame clones, though not all of them. Of around 36,000 clones in the sample, 80% to 90% were seen once. The sequenced sample consisted of naive CD8+ T cells from PBMCs. V gene TRBV15 combines with J gene TRBJ2-3; 7 bases fit TRBD2. The TCR sequence derives from a woman under 30 who spontaneously cleared hepatitis C infection. Written as DNA, the CDR3 is TGTGCCACCAGCAGAGATCCTCTAGCGGCCATCACAGATACGCAGTATTTT. This gives the protein CATSRDPLAAITDTQYF.